Listed below are T cell receptor beta chains from one sample, sequenced in a study of cytomegalovirus exposure and HLA in healthy donors. The protocol was immunoSEQ multiplex PCR, while the TCRdb copy is restricted to in-frame clones and leaves out a portion. The sample comprises under 150,000 clones, roughly three quarters of which are singletons, and 2% to 2.5% rests with the top ten. Sequenced sample: PBMCs. All receptors derive from a man aged 18-30 years in good health and CMV-seronegative. Both conserved end residues are part of each CDR3. The D gene is left open where the match is weak. Size values are once, few and many counts, or a class for expanded clones, and some rows have none.

CASRGQGHSYNSPLHF,TGTGCCAGCAGAGGACAGGGCCACTCCTATAATTCACCCCTCCACTTT,.,TRBJ1-6,TRBD1,TRBV27
CATGQGTLAPYNEQFF,TGTGCCACCGGACAGGGAACGCTAGCCCCCTACAATGAGCAGTTCTTC,.,TRBJ2-1,TRBD1,TRBV10-3
CASSNGGFAQPQHF,TGTGCCAGCAGCAACGGGGGATTCGCTCAGCCCCAGCATTTT,.,TRBJ1-5,.,TRBV6-6
CASSFPSSYEQYF,TGTGCCAGCAGTTTTCCCAGCTCCTACGAGCAGTACTTC,.,TRBJ2-7,.,TRBV28
CASSQDGSAPEQYF,TGCGCCAGCAGCCAAGATGGAAGCGCTCCCGAGCAGTACTTC,.,TRBJ2-7,.,TRBV4-3
CASSPLASRDTEAFF,TGTGCCAGCTCACCTTTGGCCTCCCGGGACACTGAAGCTTTCTTT,.,TRBJ1-1,.,TRBV18
CASSSVGGQGAFNQPQHF,TGTGCCAGCAGTTCCGTGGGGGGACAGGGGGCCTTCAATCAGCCCCAGCATTTT,few,TRBJ1-5,TRBD1,TRBV28
CASSPPGLADYEQYF,TGTGCCAGCTCCCCTCCGGGACTAGCGGACTACGAGCAGTACTTC,.,TRBJ2-7,TRBD2,TRBV18
CASSLGGTYGYTF,TGTGCCAGCAGTTTGGGGGGAACCTATGGCTACACCTTC,.,TRBJ1-2,.,TRBV28
CASSISGNTEAFF,TGTGCCAGTAGTATATCGGGGAACACTGAAGCTTTCTTT,.,TRBJ1-1,.,TRBV19
CASSMGGSLGYTF,TGTGCCAGTAGTATGGGAGGATCATTGGGCTACACCTTC,.,TRBJ1-2,.,TRBV19
CASSFDVGTGGQPQHF,TGTGCCAGCAGCTTTGATGTCGGGACAGGCGGTCAGCCCCAGCATTTT,few,TRBJ1-5,TRBD1,TRBV5-5
CASSIEHGQADSGNTIYF,TGTGCCAGTAGTATAGAGCATGGACAGGCCGACTCTGGAAACACCATATATTTT,.,TRBJ1-3,TRBD1,TRBV19
CATSRPYGNQPQHF,TGTGCCACCAGCAGACCCTATGGCAATCAGCCCCAGCATTTT,.,TRBJ1-5,.,TRBV15
CASTFGTQGEQYF,TGTGCCAGCACGTTCGGGACACAGGGCGAGCAGTACTTC,.,TRBJ2-7,.,TRBV5-8
CASSLSLAGGPNEQFF,TGTGCCAGCAGCTTAAGTCTAGCGGGAGGGCCGAATGAGCAGTTCTTC,few,TRBJ2-1,TRBD2,TRBV7-7
CASSQEREQGEQFF,TGTGCCAGCAGCCAAGAGCGGGAGCAGGGTGAGCAGTTCTTC,.,TRBJ2-1,TRBD2,TRBV4-2
CASSLTGMGETQYF,TGTGCCAGCAGCTTAACAGGCATGGGGGAGACCCAGTACTTC,.,TRBJ2-5,.,TRBV7-2
CASSERRGNQPQHF,TGTGCCAGCAGTGAACGGAGGGGTAATCAGCCCCAGCATTTT,.,TRBJ1-5,.,TRBV6-1
CAWSRAGQGPFGANVLTF,TGTGCCTGGAGTCGAGCGGGACAGGGTCCATTTGGGGCCAACGTCCTGACTTTC,.,TRBJ2-6,TRBD1,TRBV30
CASSGISGSNEQFF,TGTGCCAGCAGCGGGATTAGCGGGAGTAATGAGCAGTTCTTC,.,TRBJ2-1,TRBD2,TRBV9
CASSLGGDRELFF,TGTGCTAGCAGCTTAGGAGGCGATAGGGAGCTGTTTTTT,.,TRBJ2-2,.,TRBV7-7
CASSPSGTSGRDEQFF,TGTGCCAGCAGCCCCTCCGGGACTAGCGGGAGAGACGAGCAGTTCTTC,.,TRBJ2-1,TRBD2,TRBV4-2
CASSIGQGALYEQYF,TGTGCCAGTAGTATCGGACAGGGGGCCCTATACGAGCAGTACTTC,.,TRBJ2-7,TRBD1,TRBV19
CASSLGPGRGRIAYEQYF,TGTGCCAGCAGCTTGGGGCCGGGGAGGGGTCGAATTGCCTACGAGCAGTACTTC,.,TRBJ2-7,TRBD2,TRBV7-2
CASSLDPGLAGPAAQYF,TGTGCCAGCAGCTTGGACCCGGGACTAGCGGGCCCAGCGGCCCAGTACTTC,.,TRBJ2-5,TRBD2,TRBV4-2
CASSLGLNTEAFF,TGTGCCAGCAGCTTAGGCTTGAACACTGAAGCTTTCTTT,.,TRBJ1-1,.,TRBV13
CASSFSPGSYEAFF,TGTGCCAGCAGCTTTAGCCCAGGGTCTTATGAAGCTTTCTTT,.,TRBJ1-1,.,TRBV7-2
CASSLSGTSGRAGCTDTQYF,TGTGCCAGCAGCCTCTCCGGGACTAGCGGGAGGGCGGGATGCACAGATACGCAGTATTTT,.,TRBJ2-3,.,TRBV21-1
CASSRGREAAYEQFF,TGTGCCAGCTCGAGAGGGAGAGAGGCAGCTTATGAGCAGTTCTTC,.,TRBJ2-1,.,TRBV25-1
CASRCVTGNF,TGTGCCAGCAGATGTGTGACAGGGAACTTT,.,TRBJ1-6,.,TRBV21-1
CAWTQQGNEKLFF,TGTGCCTGGACACAACAGGGTAATGAAAAACTGTTTTTT,few,TRBJ1-4,.,TRBV30
CASSPPGTGWGYEQYF,TGTGCCAGCAGCCCGCCCGGGACAGGGTGGGGTTACGAGCAGTACTTC,.,TRBJ2-7,TRBD1,TRBV5-8
CASSLTDRDTEAFF,TGTGCCAGCAGTTTAACTGACAGGGACACTGAAGCTTTCTTT,.,TRBJ1-1,TRBD1,TRBV28
CASMVGSGNEQFF,TGTGCCAGCATGGTAGGCAGCGGCAATGAGCAGTTCTTC,.,TRBJ2-1,.,TRBV6-1
CASSLSGEQYF,TGTGCCAGCAGCTTGTCCGGCGAGCAGTACTTC,.,TRBJ2-7,.,TRBV7-2
CASSLRGGRRETQYF,TGTGCCAGCAGCTTAAGGGGGGGGAGGCGGGAGACCCAGTACTTC,.,TRBJ2-5,.,TRBV5-4
CASSRRLASSYNEQFF,TGTGCCAGCAGCCGTAGACTAGCGAGCTCCTACAATGAGCAGTTCTTC,once,TRBJ2-1,TRBD2,TRBV7-3